This passage covers 19 T cell receptor beta chains from one sample sequenced in a study of blood T cells in healthy people across ages. Through a sample-barcoded 5' primer and a J-beta primer mix, a second PCR was run for 7 to 11 cycles. TCRdb reprocessed the 5' RACE reads with MiXCR, giving one entry per CDR3 protein. The sample includes roughly 2 million distinct CDR3 sequences, less than 50% of them seen just once. The sequencing sample was made of blood. These receptors all come from a woman in her 40s in good health.

This clonotype was recorded a few times. The chain uses TRBV10-1 and TRBJ2-7, with D possibly TRBD2 on 5 matching bases. CDR1 and CDR2 from the germline V gene are WNHNN and SYGVQD (reference sequence). The CDR3 is 14 amino acids. The germline V and J ends were trimmed by 4 bases and 2 bases, with 12 bases remaining between them. The CDR3 coding sequence is TGCGCCAGCAGTGGAGGGTGGTTAGCCTACGAGCAGTACTTC. Its protein product is CASSGGWLAYEQYF.

This clonotype came up a few times. This chain connects TRBV27 to TRBJ2-7; D possibly corresponds to TRBD2 (6 bases). The J call may be incorrect, as the DNA end agrees better with TRBJ2-5. Germline V lookup: CDR1 MNHEY, CDR2 SMNVEV (reference sequence). There are 15 residues in the CDR3. As DNA, the CDR3 is TGTGCCAGCAGTCTCCATCAGGGAGGAAAAGAGACCCAGTACTTC. This encodes CASSLHQGGKETQYF.

The chain recombines TRBV29-1 with TRBJ2-7; D possibly uses TRBD1 or TRBD2 (7 bases each). Germline V lookup: CDR1 SQVTM, CDR2 ANQGSEA. V lost 4 bases to trimming and J lost 5 bases, with 15 bases between them. The CDR3 totals 13 residues. CDR3 DNA: TGCAGCGTTGCGCAGGGGGGGTATGACGAGCAGTACTTC. It codes for CSVAQGGYDEQYF.

The J gene is TRBJ1-2, the V gene TRBV6-5; 10 bases are a match to TRBD1. The ends lost 6 bases at V and 6 bases at J; junction bases unmatched: 10. Germline V gene lookup returns CDR1 MNHEY and CDR2 SVGAGI. The CDR3 is 15 residues long. DNA for the CDR3: TGTGCCAGCAGCCCAACCGGGACAGGGGTGAATGGCTACACCTTC. Translating gives CASSPTGTGVNGYTF.

The DNA for the CDR3 is TGTGCCAGCAGGTCCCAAAAGGGGGTTGGCTACACCTTC. It yields the protein CASRSQKGVGYTF. The genes are TRBV7-9 and TRBJ1-2; D perhaps matches TRBD1 (6 bases). This CDR3 region has 13 residues. V lost 6 bases to trimming and J lost 7 bases, with 15 bases between them. Germline V CDR1 and CDR2: SEHNR, FQNEAQ (reference sequence).

The chain combines TRBV9 with TRBJ1-6, with D uncertain. Trimming took off 0 bases at V and 8 bases at J, with 15 bases between the two ends. Germline CDR1 SGDLS, CDR2 YYNGEE. The CDR3 is made up of 16 amino acids. DNA for the CDR3: TGTGCCAGCAGCGTAGAATCAGGAAAAGTTTATTCACCCCTCCACTTT. It encodes CASSVESGKVYSPLHF.

In this sample, this clonotype turned up a few times. CDR3 amino acids: CSAPLWGTETQYF. CDR3 nucleotides: TGCAGTGCTCCACTGTGGGGCACGGAGACCCAGTACTTC. J is TRBJ2-5 and V is TRBV20-1; maybe TRBD1 (5 bases). Germline V gives CDR1 DFQATT, CDR2 SNEGSKA (reference sequence). The length of the CDR3 is 13 residues. Trimming shortened V by 5 bases and J by 5 bases, and 15 bases separated the two germline ends.

This clonotype has a handful of counts. DNA of the CDR3: TGTGCCAGCAGGCGCAGCGGGGAGTGGAATGAGCAGTTCTTC. The encoded protein is CASRRSGEWNEQFF. The chain carries TRBV6-2 or TRBV6-3 and TRBJ2-1; 7 bases map to TRBD2. This CDR3 comprises 14 residues. The germline gives CDR1 MNHEY, CDR2 SVGEGT. The junction had 9 bases not matched to a gene; V was cut back by 6 bases and J by 7 bases.

Ten or more counts support this clonotype. The chain links TRBV7-2 to TRBJ2-1; 8 bases are shared with TRBD1. This CDR3 is built from 15 residues. Germline CDR1 reads SGHTA; CDR2 reads FQGNSA. The trim removed 5 bases at V and 7 bases at J, leaving 10 bases unmatched. CDR3 DNA sequence: TGTGCCAGCAGCCCAAGGACAGGGAGCACGAATGAGCAGTTCTTC. Residues: CASSPRTGSTNEQFF.

This clonotype was counted only a few times. This chain uses TRBV10-3 with TRBJ2-5, with TRBD1 identical over 7 bases. The germline CDR1 and CDR2 sequences are ENHRY and SYGVKD. J lost 3 bases, V lost 7 bases, and 2 bases had no gene match. This CDR3 spans 12 amino acids. CDR3 nucleotides: TGTGCCATCAAAGGGACAGAAGAGACCCAGTACTTC. This encodes CAIKGTEETQYF.

This clonotype was seen at least ten times. A junction boundary mismatches the germline segment, possibly from a read error. V is TRBV7-2 and J is TRBJ2-7, with TRBD2 as a possible D gene (5 bases). Per germline, CDR1 SGHTA and CDR2 FQGNSA. The CDR3 extends over 14 amino acids. The CDR3 DNA reads TGTGCCAGCAGTTTAGGCGGTGGAGGATACGAGCAGTACTTC. Translated: CASSLGGGGYEQYF.

This clonotype was observed a handful of times. The genes are TRBV21-1 and TRBJ2-7; the D call in the table, TRBD1, was not verified against the DNA. TRBV21-1 is shown as a pseudogene. The CDR3 totals 13 residues. The CDR3 DNA is TGTGCCAGAGGGGGACAGGCAACCTACGAGCAGTACTTC. Translated: CARGGQATYEQYF.

The chain employs TRBV4-2 and TRBJ2-3; maybe TRBD2 (6 bases). This CDR3 is built from 15 residues. V was pared by 4 bases and J by 2 bases, with 13 bases between. The germline V gene encodes CDR1 LGHNA and CDR2 YNFKEQ. The CDR3 DNA reads as TGTGCCAGCAGCCCCGGGACTCATTACACAGATACGCAGTATTTT. It codes for CASSPGTHYTDTQYF.

The chain employs TRBV4-3 and TRBJ2-7; D possibly corresponds to TRBD2 (5 bases). This CDR3 is built from 16 residues. V gave up 0 bases and J gave up 0 bases, with 12 bases separating them. Germline V CDR1 and CDR2: LGHNA, YSLEER. In DNA, the CDR3 is TGCGCCAGCAGCCAAGATAGGAGCGGTGCCTCCTACGAGCAGTACTTC. Residues: CASSQDRSGASYEQYF.

This rearrangement joins TRBV2 to TRBJ2-5; a weak D match, TRBD1 (5 bases). V dropped 9 bases and J dropped 4 bases, with 15 bases sitting between them. This CDR3 is built from 13 residues. CDR1 and CDR2 from the germline V gene are SNHLY and FYNNEI. The CDR3 DNA reads TGTGCCAGAAAAAGGGGTATCGGAGAGACCCAGTACTTC. It codes for CARKRGIGETQYF.

This clonotype has only one observation. This chain joins TRBV28 and TRBJ1-2, with 11 bases lining up with TRBD1. V shed 7 bases, J shed 6 bases, and the junction held 13 bases outside the gene matches. The CDR3 is 16 amino acids. The germline CDR1 and CDR2 sequences are MDHEN and SYDVKM. In DNA, the CDR3 is TGTGCCAGCACCCAGGGCGGGACAGGGGGAAGAAATGGCTACACCTTC. Its protein is CASTQGGTGGRNGYTF.

The V call is TRBV6-5, the J call TRBJ1-2; tentative D call: TRBD1 (6 bases). Trimming cost V 6 bases and J 6 bases, with 23 bases left between them. There are 16 residues in the CDR3. CDR1 and CDR2 from the germline V gene are MNHEY and SVGAGI. The CDR3 loop is CASSFFVIGGADGYTF. The CDR3 coding sequence is TGTGCCAGCAGCTTTTTCGTGATCGGGGGCGCAGATGGCTACACCTTC.

This clonotype has only a few counts. The J gene is TRBJ2-6, the V gene TRBV29-1; D gene unclear. CDR1 is SQVTM and CDR2 is ANQGSEA in the germline V gene. Deletions cut 1 base from V and 0 bases from J, with 7 bases between. The CDR3 loop spans 15 amino acids. DNA for the CDR3: TGCAGCGTTGAAGGCGGTGCCTCTGGGGCCAACGTCCTGACTTTC. It specifies CSVEGGASGANVLTF.

This clonotype was detected only a few times. V is TRBV13 and J is TRBJ2-1; D is perhaps TRBD1 (5 bases). Trimming pared 5 bases from V and 8 bases from J, leaving 19 bases between. Germline-derived CDR1 and CDR2 are PRHDT and FYEKMQ (reference sequence). CDR3 length: 15 residues. In DNA form, the CDR3 reads TGTGCCAGCAGCCTCAGGGTTTCAAGTCTCGATGAGCAGTTCTTC. Its translation is CASSLRVSSLDEQFF.